Presented here are 9 T cell receptor beta chains from one specimen sequenced in a study of spatial heterogeneity in lung cancer. TCRdb passed the 5' RACE reads through MiXCR, listing each CDR3 protein once. Among tens of thousands of distinct CDR3 sequences, 9% to 10% were seen once, and the ten largest hold 20% to 25%. Time point in this sample: blood at routine non-recurrence follow-up after resection. The sequencing here drew on PBMCs, taken at follow-up. The receptors were sampled from a male donor with early-stage non-small cell lung cancer.

This clonotype was seen repeatedly, ten times or more. V gene TRBV2 combines with J gene TRBJ2-7; the D is unclear. The V gene's germline CDR1 is SNHLY and CDR2 FYNNEI. V lost 6 bases and J 3 bases, leaving 6 bases between the germline ends. The CDR3 spans 11 residues. CDR3 sequence: CASRGRYEQYF. The CDR3 region has the DNA TGTGCCAGCAGGGGTCGCTACGAGCAGTACTTC.

This clonotype has a handful of counts. CDR3 sequence reads: CASRFSGNTIYF. DNA of the CDR3: TGTGCCAGCAGGTTCTCTGGAAACACCATATATTTT. V is TRBV12-3 or TRBV12-4 and J is TRBJ1-3; D remains unclear. This CDR3 has 12 residues. V dropped 6 bases and J dropped 0 bases, with 3 bases sitting between them.

This clonotype was found a few times. The CDR3: CASSLGGTALSYEQYF. In DNA, the CDR3 is TGCGCCAGCAGCTTGGGGGGGACAGCCCTCTCCTACGAGCAGTACTTC. This chain joins TRBV5-1 and TRBJ2-7; 7 bases are a match to TRBD1. Germline loops: CDR1 SGHRS, CDR2 YFSETQ. V lost 0 bases to trimming and J lost 0 bases; unmatched junction nucleotides: 6. The CDR3 length is 16 residues.

This clonotype was seen at least ten times. J is TRBJ2-1 and V is TRBV7-2, with unresolved D. In germline, CDR1 is SGHTA, CDR2 FQGNSA. This CDR3 has 15 amino acids. V shed 3 bases and J shed 4 bases, with 13 bases lying between them. DNA for the CDR3: TGTGCCAGCAGCTTCCCCACCGGGCGTTACAATGAGCAGTTCTTC. Its protein product is CASSFPTGRYNEQFF.

This clonotype has a count of ten or more. The chain combines TRBV5-1 with TRBJ2-7, with D tentatively TRBD2 (6 bases). The CDR3 has 15 amino acids. Germline values: CDR1 SGHRS, CDR2 YFSETQ. Trimming took off 5 bases at V and 2 bases at J, with 17 bases between the two ends. The CDR3 loop is CASSPGTVDAYEQYF. The CDR3 DNA reads as TGCGCCAGCAGTCCCGGGACTGTAGACGCCTACGAGCAGTACTTC.

At least ten counts were recorded for this clonotype. The CDR3 nucleotides read TGTGCCAGCAGCTCCCGGGACAGGAGGATGGACGGGGAGCTGTTTTTT. Translation gives CASSSRDRRMDGELFF. This chain connects TRBV7-9 to TRBJ2-2, with 8 bases fitting TRBD1. This CDR3 has 16 residues. V shed 4 bases and J 7 bases; nucleotides not matched to a gene: 11. Germline CDR1 SEHNR, CDR2 FQNEAQ (reference sequence).

This clonotype was counted at least ten times. This chain uses TRBV20-1 with TRBJ2-3; D not resolved. The CDR3 is 11 residues long. Germline lookup yields CDR1 DFQATT and CDR2 SNEGSKA (reference sequence). Here the CDR3 DNA reads TGCACCGGACGGCCGGCAGATACGCAGTATTTT. It yields the protein CTGRPADTQYF.

In this sample, this clonotype turned up a few times. The chain joins TRBV4-3 to TRBJ2-5; 10 bases fit TRBD2. The CDR3 spans 15 residues. CDR1 LGHNA and CDR2 YSLEER come from the germline V gene. Germline trimming cut 0 bases from V and 6 bases from J; bases unmatched to any gene: 4. The CDR3 here is CASSQDTSGEKTQYF. CDR3 nucleotides: TGCGCCAGCAGCCAAGACACTAGCGGGGAGAAGACCCAGTACTTC.

Many counts were recorded for this clonotype. The CDR3 spells CASSGAGGRSLSEQYF. CDR3 DNA sequence: TGTGCCAGCAGCGGGGCCGGGGGCAGGTCACTCTCCGAGCAGTACTTC. The V gene is TRBV9, the J gene TRBJ2-7, with D perhaps TRBD1 or TRBD2 (6 bases each). V was cut by 3 bases and J by 6 bases, with 22 bases left in between. Germline CDR1 SGDLS, CDR2 YYNGEE. The CDR3 is 16 residues long.